This T cell receptor (beta chain) emerged from a study of T-cell reconstitution after alpha-beta-depleted transplantation in children. Study-wide results and limits: About two months after transplant, alpha-beta T cells reportedly came from several hundred expanded graft clones. When one year had passed after transplant, most T-cell counts and diversity came from newly produced T cells.

A library of TCRbeta sequences, prepared with unique molecular identifiers, was generated. TCRdb re-called the PCR reads with MiXCR, one entry per CDR3 protein. There are under 850,000 distinct CDR3 sequences in the sample; about an eighth occur only once, and roughly 0.77% lies in the top ten. On this clonotype itself: Its antigen is still unknown.

This TCR derives from a girl aged 2-10 years with congenital amegakaryocytic thrombocytopenia, due to receive a stem cell transplant. This sample comprised PBMCs, obtained before TCRalphabeta/CD19-depleted stem cell transplant.

The CDR3: CACQREPRDEQYF. CDR3 DNA: TGTGCCTGCCAGCGGGAGCCTCGGGACGAGCAGTACTTC. This sequence joins TRBV30 and TRBJ2-7; TRBD2 aligns across 8 bases. The CDR3 loop spans 13 amino acids. V shed 6 bases and J 5 bases; nucleotides not matched to a gene: 9. Germline CDR1 reads GTSNPN; CDR2 reads SVGIG (reference sequence).